The T cell receptor (beta chain) under discussion was sequenced for a study of blood T cells in healthy people across ages (dated by TCRdb to about 2015). Context from the whole study: In model experiments, template switching captured about one uniquely barcoded TCR beta cDNA molecule for every two T cells. The study measured age-related changes in TCR beta repertoire diversity using deep sequencing normalized with unique cDNA molecular identifiers. Four age groups were formed from the donors: young (average approximately 15 years), middle-aged (less than 40), aged (more than 55) and long-lived (around 80). For two donors (one aged 18 to 30 and one aged 80 or older), the study analyzed two additional independent replicas of 1 million unique cDNA reads from the same blood draw. To avoid experimental bias, donors of different ages were randomly spread across the sequencing lanes. The paper as a whole reports these results and caveats: Estimates of total diversity based on one million sequenced T cells were regarded as lower bounds and as underestimates. The long-lived group showed more naive CD4+ T cells, fewer expanded clones and increased TCR diversity than the aged group, suggesting age selection. There was a strong correlation between observed TCR beta diversity and the percentage of naive T cells measured by flow cytometry. Because profiling used bulk unsorted PBMCs, naive and antigen-experienced compartments could not be compared conclusively. As age increased, observed TCR beta diversity per million T cells dropped in a roughly linear way, and a significant reduction was already evident by age approximately 40. Donor CMV infection status was unknown, potentially confounding age-related changes in expanded clonotypes.

The germline ends are 17 bases apart after V is trimmed by 4 bases and J by 4 bases. The CDR1 and CDR2 encoded by the germline V gene are SGHRS and YFSETQ. CDR3 length: 15 amino acids, cysteine to phenylalanine. The kept DNA is CDR3 alone, 45 bases in frame from the first base. This clonotype was seen only a few times. The antigen it binds to is not known. No base quality information exists; no much larger clone differs at one position. The library was obtained by 5' RACE. The run used an Illumina HiSeq 2500. The second PCR ran for roughly 7 to 11 cycles and used a J-beta primer mix along with a sample-barcoded 5' primer. A unique molecular identifier was introduced onto each TCR beta cDNA molecule by a template-switch 5' adaptor carrying 12 random nucleotides. Each sample yielded at least 3 million CDR3-containing paired-end reads. First-strand cDNA was synthesized from all RNA with the Mint cDNA synthesis kit, primed by a TRBC-specific oligonucleotide. Following uracil-DNA glycosylase treatment, a first 18-cycle PCR with universal primers M1SS and BC2_uni_R was performed on all cDNA. The study's own analysis went as follows. Normalization of each sample was performed by random selection of 1 million high-quality reads, each carrying a distinct molecular identifier. Reads sharing molecular identifiers were discarded rather than binned into consensus sequences. MiTCR, with a Q25 quality threshold and the strictest error-elimination algorithm, was used for CDR3 identification, clonotype clustering and error correction. A nonparametric unseen species model with Euler transformation was used to estimate lower-bound total TCR beta diversity. TCRdb reprocessing: public reads trimmed at Q25 with fastp, clones called with MiXCR, in-frame beta chains kept. Each CDR3 protein appears once, grouped with its most common genes and DNA. TCRdb, not the authors, supplied the V and J calls. For this sample the table gives hundreds of thousands of distinct CDR3 sequences, of which 32% were detected only once. Together, the top ten hold 15% of the sample.

The approximately 39 donors, aged about 6 to 95 years, were systemically healthy Caucasian individuals from Russia. Each donor gave around 9.5 milliliters of peripheral blood, collected into EDTA-treated Vacutainer tubes. Ficoll-Paque density-gradient centrifugation was used to isolate PBMCs, with at least 7 million per sample. Trizol reagent was used to extract total RNA from PBMCs, with at least 5 micrograms per sample. The percentages of naive CD45RAhigh/CD27high T cells were determined by flow cytometry on a PBMC aliquot from every donor. The source of this sequence is a woman older than 75 in good health. Donor details come from another sample of the same person, matched by shared clones. Material for sequencing was blood. The chain links TRBV5-1 with TRBJ1-1; the D gene is not confidently resolved. The CDR3 is CASSEVVSKGTEAFF. In nucleotide form, the sequence is TGCGCCAGCAGCGAGGTGGTGTCGAAGGGCACTGAAGCTTTCTTT.